Listed here is a single T cell receptor (beta chain). These data are taken from a study of blood T cell repertoires in COVID-19. With 5 bases clipped from V and 8 bases from J, the junction kept 13 bases outside the gene matches. There are 15 residues in the CDR3. Germline values: CDR1 SGHRS, CDR2 YFSETQ. Profiled with immunoSEQ multiplex PCR; TCRdb holds only in-frame clones, not every one. The repertoire holds about 240,000 clones, about nine tenths seen once, with approximately 2.8% in the top ten. The sequenced sample consisted of PBMCs or T cells enriched from blood (not recorded which). This chain joins TRBV5-1 and TRBJ2-4; 7 nucleotides line up with TRBD1. The sequence was collected from a woman aged 30 to 39 with acute COVID-19. The CDR3 spells CASSWTGLGVDIQYF. The CDR3 DNA sequence: TGCGCCAGCAGTTGGACAGGCCTAGGGGTGGACATTCAGTACTTC.